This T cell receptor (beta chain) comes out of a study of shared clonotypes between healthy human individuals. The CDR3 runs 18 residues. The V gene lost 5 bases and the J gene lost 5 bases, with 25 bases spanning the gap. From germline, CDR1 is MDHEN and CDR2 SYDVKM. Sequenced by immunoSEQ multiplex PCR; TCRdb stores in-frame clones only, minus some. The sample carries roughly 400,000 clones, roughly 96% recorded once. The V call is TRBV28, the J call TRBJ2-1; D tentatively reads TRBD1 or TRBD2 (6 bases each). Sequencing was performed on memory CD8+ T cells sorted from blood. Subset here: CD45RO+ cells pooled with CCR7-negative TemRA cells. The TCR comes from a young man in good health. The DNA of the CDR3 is TGTGCCAGCAGTGTACCCCTTTATAGGAGGGGGGTTCACAATGAGCAGTTCTTC. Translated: CASSVPLYRRGVHNEQFF.